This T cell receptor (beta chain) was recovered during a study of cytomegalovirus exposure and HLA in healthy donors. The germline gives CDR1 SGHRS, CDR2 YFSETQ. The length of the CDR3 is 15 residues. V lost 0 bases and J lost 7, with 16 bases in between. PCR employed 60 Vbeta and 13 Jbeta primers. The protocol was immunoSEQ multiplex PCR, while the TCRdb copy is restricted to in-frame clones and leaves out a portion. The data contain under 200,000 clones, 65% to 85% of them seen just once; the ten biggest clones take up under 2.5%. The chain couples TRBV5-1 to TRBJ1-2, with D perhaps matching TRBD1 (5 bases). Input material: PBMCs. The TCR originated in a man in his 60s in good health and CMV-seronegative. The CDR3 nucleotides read TGCGCCAGCAGCTTGGAGGCCTTGGCGGGGGGTGGCTACACCTTC. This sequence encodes CASSLEALAGGGYTF.